A single sample gave rise to the 30 T cell receptor beta chains below, sequenced in a study of CD8 T cells in ankylosing spondylitis. Antigens of these TCRs are unknown. Study-level results: Typical of ankylosing spondylitis blood, it appeared, was a TCR beta motif of under 10 highly homologous variants.

One entry per CDR3 protein results from TCRdb running MiXCR on the 5' RACE reads. The table lists about 750,000 distinct CDR3 sequences, around 20% of them singletons. The sequenced sample consisted of blood, either unsorted or a sorted T cell fraction (not recorded which). These receptors were collected from a male donor with ankylosing spondylitis.

This clonotype came up a few times. The chain joins TRBV2 to TRBJ2-7, with TRBD1 identical over 7 bases. This CDR3 is 14 amino acids long. Losses at the gene ends were 1 base for V and 5 bases for J; bases not matched to a gene: 5. Germline CDR1 reads SNHLY; CDR2 reads FYNNEI. CDR3 sequence (DNA): TGTGCCAGCAGTGAAGAGGACAGGTTCAACGAGCAGTACTTC. Protein product: CASSEEDRFNEQYF.

This clonotype was counted between two and nine times. The gene calls are TRBV5-1 and TRBJ2-7; D remains ambiguous. This CDR3 contains 12 residues. The germline gives CDR1 SGHRS, CDR2 YFSETQ. Trimming removed 6 bases at V and 5 bases at J, with 12 bases between. CDR3 region: CASNDLDHEQYF. As DNA, the CDR3 is TGCGCCAGCAACGATCTAGATCACGAGCAGTACTTC.

The gene calls are TRBV11-2 and TRBJ1-5; no clear D. The CDR3 is made up of 13 amino acids. V was clipped by 0 bases and J by 7 bases, with 7 bases between them. From germline, CDR1 is SGHAT and CDR2 FQNNGV. CDR3 nucleotide sequence: TGTGCCAGCAGCTTAGATCGTACGCAGCCCCAGCATTTT. Translation: CASSLDRTQPQHF.

The chain joins TRBV20-1 to TRBJ2-1; 10 nucleotides line up with TRBD2. CDR1 and CDR2 from the germline V gene are DFQATT and SNEGSKA (reference sequence). The V gene end was trimmed by 1 base and the J gene end by 3 bases; junction bases not matched to a gene: 3. This CDR3 comprises 15 residues. The CDR3 is CSARGTSGNYNEQFF. CDR3 DNA: TGCAGTGCTAGAGGGACTAGCGGTAACTACAATGAGCAGTTCTTC.

The chain combines TRBV7-2 with TRBJ1-1, with D unclear. The CDR3 is 15 residues long. Trimming pared 5 bases from V and 4 bases from J, leaving 17 bases between. CDR1 is SGHTA and CDR2 is FQGNSA in the germline V gene. The DNA of the CDR3 is TGTGCCAGCAGCCCCTTTGGAGGGCTTGGCACTGAAGCTTTCTTT. Translation: CASSPFGGLGTEAFF.

This chain links TRBV20-1 with TRBJ2-3, with 8 nucleotides matching TRBD2. This CDR3 comprises 14 residues. The junction had 10 bases not matched to a gene; V was cut back by 5 bases and J by 6 bases. In germline, CDR1 is DFQATT, CDR2 SNEGSKA (reference sequence). CDR3 DNA: TGCAGTGCTTATGCCCGGGGGGGGTGGGATACGCAGTATTTT. It yields the protein CSAYARGGWDTQYF.

CDR3 amino acids: CASSSETGGGNQPQHF. CDR3 in DNA: TGTGCCAGCAGCTCGGAGACAGGGGGCGGCAATCAGCCCCAGCATTTT. The chain combines TRBV7-9 with TRBJ1-5, with 10 bases fitting TRBD1. J lost 2 bases, V lost 4 bases, and 5 bases had no gene match. Germline CDR1 is SEHNR and CDR2 is FQNEAQ (reference sequence). The CDR3 runs to 16 residues.

This clonotype was observed a handful of times. The V call is TRBV9, the J call TRBJ2-3, with D perhaps TRBD2 (6 bases). The CDR3 runs to 17 residues. The V and J ends lost 4 bases and 2 bases respectively, with 20 bases between them. CDR1 and CDR2 from the germline V gene are SGDLS and YYNGEE. The DNA for the CDR3 is TGTGCCAGCAGCCGTTTAGGTAGCGGTACCCCCACAGATACGCAGTATTTT. As protein: CASSRLGSGTPTDTQYF.

This rearrangement joins TRBV24-1 to TRBJ2-3; the D gene is possibly TRBD2 (6 bases). This CDR3 comprises 16 residues. The germline gives CDR1 KGHDR, CDR2 SFDVKD. V was pared by 2 bases and J by 3 bases, with 14 bases between. CDR3 sequence reads: CATSDYEAGRTDTQYF. The DNA for the CDR3 is TGTGCCACCAGTGATTACGAGGCAGGGAGGACAGATACGCAGTATTTT.

The sample holds a few counts of this clonotype. This sequence joins TRBV19 and TRBJ2-1, with 10 nucleotides matching TRBD2. The trim removed 6 bases at V and 5 bases at J, leaving 7 bases unmatched. The germline V gene encodes CDR1 LNHDA and CDR2 SQIVND (reference sequence). The length of the CDR3 is 15 residues. This chain's CDR3 is CASRKLAGNHNEQFF. The CDR3 region has the DNA TGTGCCAGTAGAAAACTAGCGGGAAACCACAATGAGCAGTTCTTC.

This clonotype has more than one count but fewer than ten. This sequence joins TRBV7-9 and TRBJ2-1, with 10 bases fitting TRBD2. CDR1 and CDR2 from the germline V gene are SEHNR and FQNEAQ (reference sequence). Trimming removed 3 bases from V and 5 bases from J; junction bases left unmatched: 7. The CDR3 is 16 amino acids. CDR3 sequence: CASSFSTSGVNNEQFF. DNA for the CDR3: TGTGCCAGCAGCTTCTCCACTAGCGGGGTTAACAATGAGCAGTTCTTC.

This clonotype came up a few times. This chain uses TRBV25-1 with TRBJ2-7; the D is unclear. This CDR3 contains 14 residues. The V and J ends lost 0 bases and 1 base respectively, with 7 bases between them. Germline assignment: CDR1 MGHDK and CDR2 SYGVNS. The chain's CDR3 is CASSEYPESYEQYF. CDR3 nucleotides: TGTGCCAGCAGTGAATATCCGGAATCCTACGAGCAGTACTTC.

The rearrangement uses TRBV3-1 and TRBJ1-4; D gene unclear. CDR3 size: 13 residues. V was pared by 0 bases and J by 8 bases, with 7 bases between. Germline lookup yields CDR1 LGHDT and CDR2 YNNKEL (reference sequence). The CDR3 DNA sequence: TGTGCCAGCAGCCAAGATCCTGGGGAAAAACTGTTTTTT. This encodes CASSQDPGEKLFF.

The chain employs TRBV12-3 or TRBV12-4 and TRBJ2-2, with D possibly being TRBD1 (6 bases). Trimming cost V 5 bases and J 3 bases, with 25 bases left between them. The CDR3 sequence is 19 residues long. Here the CDR3 DNA reads TGTGCCAGCAGTGAAGGACCCCCGGGACACCTCGGACACACCGGGGAGCTGTTTTTT. It encodes CASSEGPPGHLGHTGELFF.

The rearrangement joins TRBV29-1 to TRBJ1-1, with 7 positions matching TRBD1. The CDR3 loop spans 15 amino acids. Germline V lookup: CDR1 SQVTM, CDR2 ANQGSEA. V was pared by 6 bases and J by 0 bases, with 10 bases of the junction left unmatched. The DNA for the CDR3 is TGCAGCGTCGTTAGAGGGGGACAGATGAACACTGAAGCTTTCTTT. This encodes CSVVRGGQMNTEAFF.

This clonotype was seen only a few times. The junction does not match germline at one end; this may be a read error. This chain connects TRBV5-1 to TRBJ2-1, with 8 positions matching TRBD2. The CDR3 loop spans 15 amino acids. Germline CDR1 SGHRS, CDR2 YFSETQ. The CDR3 region has the DNA TGCGCCTGCAGCGTACTAGCGGTCTCCTACAATGAGCAGTTCTTC. Residues: CACSVLAVSYNEQFF.

The chain joins TRBV7-9 to TRBJ2-1; 10 nucleotides match TRBD2. The V segment lost 2 bases and the J segment 7 bases; nucleotides outside the gene matches: 5. This CDR3 has 15 residues. Germline V CDR1 and CDR2: SEHNR, FQNEAQ (reference sequence). The CDR3 region has the DNA TGTGCCAGCAGCTTATATCCTAGCGGGAGAAATGAGCAGTTCTTC. Amino acids: CASSLYPSGRNEQFF.

The table lists this clonotype with many counts. The V gene is TRBV12-3 or TRBV12-4, the J gene TRBJ2-1; D may be TRBD2 (5 bases). V was cut by 7 bases and J by 2 bases, with 18 bases left in between. The CDR3 spans 16 residues. The CDR3 reads CASKPFGSGPYNEQFF. As DNA, the CDR3 is TGTGCCAGCAAGCCTTTTGGGAGTGGCCCCTACAATGAGCAGTTCTTC.

The CDR3 DNA reads TGTGCCAGTCAAGGGCTAGCGGGAGTAACAGATACGCAGTATTTT. The encoded protein is CASQGLAGVTDTQYF. The chain employs TRBV6-2 or TRBV6-3 and TRBJ2-3; TRBD2 matches 10 bases. Germline V gene data show CDR1 as MNHEY and CDR2 as SVGEGT. CDR3 length: 15 residues. Trimming cost V 9 bases and J 3 bases; bases outside gene matches: 9.

The gene calls are TRBV5-1 and TRBJ1-2, with TRBD1 matching 8 bases. CDR1 is SGHRS and CDR2 is YFSETQ in the germline V gene. The CDR3 spans 14 residues. Trimming cost V 0 bases and J 8 bases; bases outside gene matches: 6. CDR3 in DNA: TGCGCCAGCAGCTTGGAGGACAGGGTGTTCGGCTACACCTTC. Its protein is CASSLEDRVFGYTF. The whole variable domain, remainder taken from reference TRBV5-1 and TRBJ1-2, is KAGVTQTPRYLIKTRGQQVTLSCSPISGHRSVSWYQQTPGQGLQFLFEYFSETQRNKGNFPGRFSGRQFSNSRSEMNVSTLELGDSALYLCASSLEDRVFGYTFGSGTRLTVV.

The V and J genes are TRBV20-1 and TRBJ2-7; 12 bases are shared with TRBD2. Germline assignment: CDR1 DFQATT and CDR2 SNEGSKA (reference sequence). The CDR3 is 16 amino acids. Trimming took 1 base from V and 6 from J; bases not matched to a gene: 10. For the CDR3, the DNA is TGCAGTGCTAGAGTTGACGCTAGCGGGAGGGCCGGCGAGCAGTACTTC. This encodes CSARVDASGRAGEQYF.

This chain joins TRBV2 and TRBJ2-7; 14 bases are a match to TRBD2. The V gene's germline CDR1 is SNHLY and CDR2 FYNNEI. The junction had 5 bases not matched to a gene; V was cut back by 6 bases and J by 4 bases. The CDR3 runs 15 residues. CDR3 nucleotides: TGTGCCAGCAGCGGGACTAGCGGGGGACGGTACGAGCAGTACTTC. Residues: CASSGTSGGRYEQYF.

This clonotype was observed a handful of times. V is TRBV20-1 and J is TRBJ2-7; D gene unclear. This CDR3 is 14 amino acids long. Trimming shortened V by 0 bases and J by 0 bases, and 9 bases separated the two germline ends. Germline CDR1 reads DFQATT; CDR2 reads SNEGSKA (reference sequence). CDR3 in DNA: TGCAGTGCTAGAGATCCCAGACCCTCCTACGAGCAGTACTTC. Encoded protein: CSARDPRPSYEQYF.

The sample holds a few counts of this clonotype. The chain combines TRBV2 with TRBJ2-4, with TRBD2 matching 7 bases. CDR3 length: 22 residues. Losses at the gene ends were 0 bases for V and 0 bases for J; bases not matched to a gene: 20. Germline V gives CDR1 SNHLY, CDR2 FYNNEI. This CDR3 reads CASSEAWGPTGGPTLAKNIQYF. Written as DNA, the CDR3 is TGTGCCAGCAGTGAAGCTTGGGGTCCGACGGGGGGACCTACTCTAGCCAAAAACATTCAGTACTTC.

In its sample, this clonotype was seen a few times. The DNA is omitted, as the CDR3 cannot be located on it reliably, and the CDR3 follows TCRdb's listing. The CDR3 sequence is CAWSVFWPLGGDEQFF. V is TRBV30 and J is TRBJ2-1; the table's D call TRBD1 went unverified against the DNA. The germline V gene has CDR1 GTSNPN and CDR2 SVGIG (reference sequence). The CDR3 adds up to 16 amino acids, both ends counted.

This clonotype appeared a few times. The genes are TRBV6-5 and TRBJ2-7; D is possibly TRBD1 (5 bases). Germline V gene data show CDR1 as MNHEY and CDR2 as SVGAGI. Between the trimmed V and J ends, which lost 2 bases and 0 bases, there was a span of 8 bases. There are 14 residues in the CDR3. CDR3 nucleotides: TGTGCCAGCAGTTACCTAAGGGGCTCCTACGAGCAGTACTTC. Amino acid sequence: CASSYLRGSYEQYF.

The chain has TRBV27 and TRBJ2-2, with TRBD2 matching 14 bases. The V gene end was trimmed by 7 bases and the J gene end by 3 bases; junction bases not matched to a gene: 4. Germline CDR1 reads MNHEY; CDR2 reads SMNVEV (reference sequence). CDR3 size: 16 residues. For the CDR3, the DNA is TGTGCCAGCACAGGACTAGCGGGAGGTTACACCGGGGAGCTGTTTTTT. Residues: CASTGLAGGYTGELFF.

The gene calls are TRBV5-1 and TRBJ1-4; D is possibly TRBD1 (6 bases). Trimming took off 1 base at V and 3 bases at J, with 10 bases between the two ends. Germline V gene sequence: CDR1 SGHRS, CDR2 YFSETQ. CDR3 length: 15 residues. The CDR3 region has the DNA TGCGCCAGCAGCTTGCAGGGGATGGCTAATGAAAAACTGTTTTTT. As protein: CASSLQGMANEKLFF.

The chain employs TRBV29-1 and TRBJ2-5, with D possibly matching TRBD1 (5 bases). The CDR3 runs 11 residues. Trimming removed 4 bases from V and 5 bases from J, with 8 bases in between. Germline-derived CDR1 and CDR2 are SQVTM and ANQGSEA. CDR3 sequence (DNA): TGCAGCGTTGCAGGGTGGGAGACCCAGTACTTC. This codes for CSVAGWETQYF.

V is TRBV6-5 and J is TRBJ1-1; 9 nucleotides agree with TRBD1. V trimming: 5 bases; J trimming: 6 bases; junction bases outside the gene matches: 1. The CDR3 covers 12 residues. Germline CDR1 is MNHEY and CDR2 is SVGAGI. CDR3 in DNA: TGTGCCAGCAGTAACAGGGGGCCTGAAGCTTTCTTT. Encoded protein: CASSNRGPEAFF.